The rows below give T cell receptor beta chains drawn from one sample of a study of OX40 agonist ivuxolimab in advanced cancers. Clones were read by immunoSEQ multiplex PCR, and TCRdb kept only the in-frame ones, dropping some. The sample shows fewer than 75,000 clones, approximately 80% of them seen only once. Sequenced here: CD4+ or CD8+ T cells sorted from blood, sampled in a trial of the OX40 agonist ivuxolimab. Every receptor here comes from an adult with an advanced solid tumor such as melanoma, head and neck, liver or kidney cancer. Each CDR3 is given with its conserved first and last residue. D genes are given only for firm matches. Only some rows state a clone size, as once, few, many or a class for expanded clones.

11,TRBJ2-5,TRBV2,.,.,TGTGCCACCTCCGGGAGTGAGACCCAGTACTTC,CATSGSETQYF
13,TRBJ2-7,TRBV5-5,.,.,TGTGCCAGCAGCGCCGACCGGGCAGAGGAGCAGTACTTC,CASSADRAEEQYF
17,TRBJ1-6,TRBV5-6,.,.,TGTGCCAGCAGCTTGGAGGGGAGCGGGGCAAATAATTCACCCCTCCACTTT,CASSLEGSGANNSPLHF
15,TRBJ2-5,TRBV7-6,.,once,TGTGCCAGCAGCTTAGTCGTGGGGAACCAAGAGACCCAGTACTTC,CASSLVVGNQETQYF
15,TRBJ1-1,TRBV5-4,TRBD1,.,TGTGCCAGCAGCTGGGAGGGGGCTAAGGGCACTGAAGCTTTCTTT,CASSWEGAKGTEAFF
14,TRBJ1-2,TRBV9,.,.,TGTGCCAGCAGCAAAGGGGTAGCTAACTATGGCTACACCTTC,CASSKGVANYGYTF
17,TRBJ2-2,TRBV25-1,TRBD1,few,TGTGCCAGCAGTGGAGCCTCCGGGACAGGGAACACCGGGGAGCTGTTTTTT,CASSGASGTGNTGELFF
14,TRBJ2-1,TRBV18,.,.,TGTGCCAGCTCACCCGGGAATGTATACAATGAGCAGTTCTTC,CASSPGNVYNEQFF
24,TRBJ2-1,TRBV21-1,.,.,TGTGCCAGCAGCAGGCGACGACAGGGGGCGCGGATAGCGGGAGGACAGTGCTCCTACAATGAGCAGTTCTTC,CASSRRRQGARIAGGQCSYNEQFF
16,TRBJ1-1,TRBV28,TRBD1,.,TGTGCCAGCAGTTCACCATCGACAGGGAAGAGGACTGAAGCTTTCTTT,CASSSPSTGKRTEAFF
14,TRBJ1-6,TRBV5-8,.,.,TGTGCCAGCAGCTTGTTATTGGGGAATTCACCCCTCCACTTT,CASSLLLGNSPLHF
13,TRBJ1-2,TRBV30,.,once,TGTGCCTGGAGTGTATCGGTTAACTATGGCTACACCTTC,CAWSVSVNYGYTF
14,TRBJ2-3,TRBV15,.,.,TGTGCCACCAGCAGAGGAGGGGAGCTAGATACGCAGTATTTT,CATSRGGELDTQYF
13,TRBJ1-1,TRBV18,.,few,TGTGCCAGCGTGGACAGTCCGAACACTGAAGCTTTCTTT,CASVDSPNTEAFF
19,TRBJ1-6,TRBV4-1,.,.,TGCGCCAGCAGCCAAGATCTCCAGGGGATTGTTTCGCGAAATTCACCCCTCCACTTT,CASSQDLQGIVSRNSPLHF
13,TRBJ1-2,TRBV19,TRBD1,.,TGTGCCAGTAGAGGGGACAGGGCATATGGCTACACCTTC,CASRGDRAYGYTF
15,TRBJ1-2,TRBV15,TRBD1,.,TGTGCCACCAGCAGAGATCGGGGACAGGGACACGGCTACACCTTC,CATSRDRGQGHGYTF
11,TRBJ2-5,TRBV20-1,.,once,TGCAGTGCTACTTTAGGAGAGACCCAGTACTTC,CSATLGETQYF
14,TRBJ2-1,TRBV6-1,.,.,TGTGCCAGCAGTGATGGGGTATGGTGGAATGAGCAGTTCTTC,CASSDGVWWNEQFF
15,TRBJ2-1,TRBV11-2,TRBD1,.,TGTGCCAGCAGTCGTACCGGGACAGAACGCAATGAGCAGTTCTTC,CASSRTGTERNEQFF
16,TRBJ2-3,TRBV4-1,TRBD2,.,TGCGCCAGCAGCTGGACTAGCGGGGTTAGCACAGATACGCAGTATTTT,CASSWTSGVSTDTQYF
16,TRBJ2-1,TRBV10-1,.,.,TGCGCCAGCAGTGAGGGCCGACAGGTTCCGACTGTAGGGCAGTTCTTC,CASSEGRQVPTVGQFF
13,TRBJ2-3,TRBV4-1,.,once,TGCGCCAGCAGACTGATTAGCACAGATACGCAGTATTTT,CASRLISTDTQYF
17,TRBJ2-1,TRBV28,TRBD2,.,TGTGCCAGCAGTCCGGGACTAGCGGGGGCAAGGGGAAATGAGCAGTTCTTC,CASSPGLAGARGNEQFF
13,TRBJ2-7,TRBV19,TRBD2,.,TGTGCCAGTAGTAGAGGACTAGCGGACGAGCAGTACTTC,CASSRGLADEQYF
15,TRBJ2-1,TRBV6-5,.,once,TGTGCCAGCAGTTACTCGATGCTAGGAGGCAATGAGCAGTTCTTC,CASSYSMLGGNEQFF
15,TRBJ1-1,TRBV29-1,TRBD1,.,TGCAGCGTCAATTCCGGGACAGCGATGAACACTGAAGCTTTCTTT,CSVNSGTAMNTEAFF
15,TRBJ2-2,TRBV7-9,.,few,TGTGCCAGCAGCTCCGACAGCCGGGGAACCGGGGAGCTGTTTTTT,CASSSDSRGTGELFF
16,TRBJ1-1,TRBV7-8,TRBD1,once,TGTGCCAGCAGCACCTGGACAGGGGGCGCGATGGCTGAAGCTTTCTTT,CASSTWTGGAMAEAFF
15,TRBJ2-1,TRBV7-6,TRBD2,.,TGTGCCAGCAGCTTAGAGCGGGGGCCCACCAATGAGCAGTTCTTC,CASSLERGPTNEQFF
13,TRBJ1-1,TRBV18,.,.,TGTGCCAGCTCAAAGGGGGGAGTCACTGAAGCTTTCTTT,CASSKGGVTEAFF
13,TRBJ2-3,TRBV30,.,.,TGTGCCTGGAGTGTTCGGCAGGCAGATACGCAGTATTTT,CAWSVRQADTQYF
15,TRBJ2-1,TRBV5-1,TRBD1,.,TGCGCCAGCAGCTTGGGACAGGGAATATACAATGAGCAGTTCTTC,CASSLGQGIYNEQFF
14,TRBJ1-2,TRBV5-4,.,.,TGTGCCAGCAGCTTGGGACAGGCCCTGGGTGGCTACACCTTC,CASSLGQALGGYTF
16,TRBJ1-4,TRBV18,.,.,TGTGCCAGCTCACCACGAAGGAGTGCAACTAATGAAAAACTGTTTTTT,CASSPRRSATNEKLFF
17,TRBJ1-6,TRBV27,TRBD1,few,TGTGCCAGCAGTCCTCTCGGACAGGGGATGTATAATTCACCCCTCCACTTT,CASSPLGQGMYNSPLHF
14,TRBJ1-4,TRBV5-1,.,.,TGCGCCAGCAGCTTGGCCCTGACCGGTGAAAAACTGTTTTTT,CASSLALTGEKLFF
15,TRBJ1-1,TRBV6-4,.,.,TGTGCCAGCAGTGACCCAACAGGACCGAACACTGAAGCTTTCTTT,CASSDPTGPNTEAFF
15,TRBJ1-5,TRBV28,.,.,TGTGCCAGCAGTTTACAGGGACCACCCCATCAGCCCCAGCATTTT,CASSLQGPPHQPQHF
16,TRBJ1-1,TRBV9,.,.,TGTGCCAGCAGCGTAGCCTGGGGCAGTATGAACACTGAAGCTTTCTTT,CASSVAWGSMNTEAFF
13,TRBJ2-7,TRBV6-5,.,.,TGTGCCAGCAGTTACGGCGGTAACAGGGGACTGTACTTC,CASSYGGNRGLYF
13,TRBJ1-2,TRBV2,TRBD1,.,TGTGCCAGCAGTGATGGACAGGTTGGGGGCTACACCTTC,CASSDGQVGGYTF
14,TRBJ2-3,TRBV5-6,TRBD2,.,TGTGCCAGCAGCTTAAGCGGGGGCACAGATACGCAGTATTTT,CASSLSGGTDTQYF
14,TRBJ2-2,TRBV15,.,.,TGTGCCACCAGCATTGGGGGGAAGGGCGGGGAGCTGTTTTTT,CATSIGGKGGELFF
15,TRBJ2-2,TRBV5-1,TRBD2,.,TGCGCCAGCAGCAAATCGGGAGGAGGCACCGGGGAGCTGTTTTTT,CASSKSGGGTGELFF
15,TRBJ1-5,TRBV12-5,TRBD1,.,TGTGCTAGTGGTCTGGACCGGGACAGGGGGCAGCCCCAGCATTTT,CASGLDRDRGQPQHF
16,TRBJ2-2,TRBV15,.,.,TGTGCCACCAGCAGAGATCCGGCGGCCGGGGCCGGGGAGCTGTTTTTT,CATSRDPAAGAGELFF
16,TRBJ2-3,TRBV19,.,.,TGTGCCAGTATTGGGAGCGGTCTACCCGGCACAGATACGCAGTATTTT,CASIGSGLPGTDTQYF